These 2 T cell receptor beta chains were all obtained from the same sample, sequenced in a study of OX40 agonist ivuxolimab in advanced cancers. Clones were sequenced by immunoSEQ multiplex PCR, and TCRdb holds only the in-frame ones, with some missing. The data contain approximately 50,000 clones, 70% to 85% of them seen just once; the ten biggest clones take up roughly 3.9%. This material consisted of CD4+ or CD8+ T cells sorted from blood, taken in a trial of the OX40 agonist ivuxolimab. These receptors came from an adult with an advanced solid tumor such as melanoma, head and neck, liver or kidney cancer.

CDR3 protein: CASSLTGAPQEEQYF. The CDR3 coding sequence is TGCGCCAGCAGCCTCACAGGGGCCCCCCAAGAGGAGCAGTACTTC. The chain combines TRBV5-1 with TRBJ2-7, with 7 bases fitting TRBD1. Losses at the gene ends were 4 bases for V and 7 bases for J; bases not matched to a gene: 14. The germline CDR1 and CDR2 sequences are SGHRS and YFSETQ. This CDR3 spans 15 amino acids.

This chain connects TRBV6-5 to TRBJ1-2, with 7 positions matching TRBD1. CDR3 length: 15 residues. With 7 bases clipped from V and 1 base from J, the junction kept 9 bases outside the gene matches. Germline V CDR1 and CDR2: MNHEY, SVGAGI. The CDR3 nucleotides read TGTGCCAGCACCCCGGGAGGGGGCTTTAACTATGGCTACACCTTC. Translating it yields CASTPGGGFNYGYTF.